This is a list of T cell receptor beta chains from one sample in a study of cytomegalovirus exposure and HLA in healthy donors. The method was immunoSEQ multiplex PCR; TCRdb's version includes in-frame clones alone and lacks a portion of them. The sample lists 200,000 to 250,000 clones; more than 65% were seen once. Sequenced sample: PBMCs. The receptors were sampled from a man aged 50 to 60 in good health and CMV-seronegative. Both conserved end residues are part of each CDR3. The order of the fields is D gene, V gene, clone size, J gene, CDR3 DNA, CDR3 protein. A D gene is named only where the DNA matches it firmly. Not all rows give a size; the values are once, few, many and, for expanded clones, a class.

d_gene: TRBD2; v_gene: TRBV27; abundance: .; j_gene: TRBJ2-3; CDR3nt: TGTGCCAGCAGTTTTTCCGGGACTAGCGGGACTTGGACAGATACGCAGTATTTT; CDR3aa: CASSFSGTSGTWTDTQYF
d_gene: TRBD1; v_gene: TRBV7-9; abundance: few; j_gene: TRBJ1-1; CDR3nt: TGTGCCAGCAGCTCGGACAGGGAATATGGAGACACTGAAGCTTTCTTT; CDR3aa: CASSSDREYGDTEAFF
d_gene: TRBD1; v_gene: TRBV19; abundance: .; j_gene: TRBJ1-2; CDR3nt: TGTGCCAGTAGTATTCCAGGACAGGGATTTTATGGCTACACCTTC; CDR3aa: CASSIPGQGFYGYTF
d_gene: TRBD1; v_gene: TRBV27; abundance: .; j_gene: TRBJ1-2; CDR3nt: TGTGCCAGCAGCAAGATGTCCTACGTTCCAACAGGGGGCGCGAACTATGGCTACACCTTC; CDR3aa: CASSKMSYVPTGGANYGYTF
d_gene: .; v_gene: TRBV5-5; abundance: .; j_gene: TRBJ2-5; CDR3nt: TGTGCCAGCAGCTTGGGCGGGGCATACCAAGAGACCCAGTACTTC; CDR3aa: CASSLGGAYQETQYF
d_gene: .; v_gene: TRBV11-2; abundance: .; j_gene: TRBJ2-3; CDR3nt: TGTGCCAGCAGCTTAGATCTGAGGATTAGTGGGTATTTT; CDR3aa: CASSLDLRISGYF
d_gene: TRBD2; v_gene: TRBV5-6; abundance: .; j_gene: TRBJ2-3; CDR3nt: TGTGCCAGCAGGGAAGCGGGAGAGACGGATACGCAGTATTTT; CDR3aa: CASREAGETDTQYF
d_gene: TRBD2; v_gene: TRBV7-2; abundance: .; j_gene: TRBJ2-3; CDR3nt: TGTGCCAGCAGCGTAGGACTAGCGGGAGCCCGCACAGATACGCAGTATTTT; CDR3aa: CASSVGLAGARTDTQYF
d_gene: TRBD2; v_gene: TRBV4-1; abundance: .; j_gene: TRBJ2-2; CDR3nt: TGCGCCAGCAGCGAGAGCGGGAGGGTAGGCGGGGAGCTGTTTTTT; CDR3aa: CASSESGRVGGELFF
d_gene: .; v_gene: TRBV10-3; abundance: .; j_gene: TRBJ1-3; CDR3nt: TGTGCCATCAGCGCGACACTCTCTGGAAACACCATATATTTT; CDR3aa: CAISATLSGNTIYF
d_gene: TRBD1; v_gene: TRBV5-1; abundance: .; j_gene: TRBJ2-3; CDR3nt: TGCGCCAGCGTACAGGGGGCGGGTACAGATACGCAGTATTTT; CDR3aa: CASVQGAGTDTQYF
d_gene: TRBD1; v_gene: TRBV7-7; abundance: once; j_gene: TRBJ2-1; CDR3nt: TGTGCCAGCAGCTCGGACAGGGGACCTGATGAGCAGTTCTTC; CDR3aa: CASSSDRGPDEQFF
d_gene: .; v_gene: TRBV30; abundance: .; j_gene: TRBJ2-7; CDR3nt: TGTGCCTGGAATGAGGGCGGTCTCTCCTACGAGCAGTACTTC; CDR3aa: CAWNEGGLSYEQYF
d_gene: TRBD2; v_gene: TRBV28; abundance: .; j_gene: TRBJ2-7; CDR3nt: TGTGCCAGCAGTCCCCTGCTAGCGGACTCCTACGAGCAGTACTTC; CDR3aa: CASSPLLADSYEQYF
d_gene: .; v_gene: TRBV9; abundance: .; j_gene: TRBJ1-2; CDR3nt: TGTGCCAGCAGCGTCGGACTCGCGGGGCACTATGGCTACACCTTC; CDR3aa: CASSVGLAGHYGYTF